These 32 T cell receptor beta chains share one sample of origin, sequenced in a study of OX40 agonist ivuxolimab in advanced cancers. The table came from immunoSEQ multiplex PCR; TCRdb's copy has only in-frame clones and leaves some out. The table lists 70,000 or so clones, just over 90% of them singletons. Sequenced here: CD4+ or CD8+ T cells sorted from blood, sampled in a trial of the OX40 agonist ivuxolimab. All receptors come from an adult with an advanced solid tumor such as melanoma, head and neck, liver or kidney cancer.

In its sample, this clone was seen once. The CDR3 nucleotides read TGTGCCAGCAGCTCGGGACCCAATAATTCACCCCTCCACTTT. Protein sequence: CASSSGPNNSPLHF. The rearrangement uses TRBV7-6 and TRBJ1-6; possible D gene TRBD1, 5 bases. Germline V gene data show CDR1 as SGHVS and CDR2 as FNYEAQ. This CDR3 region has 14 residues. Trimming shortened V by 4 bases and J by 5 bases, and 9 bases separated the two germline ends. Full variable domain (outside the CDR3, taken from reference TRBV7-6 and TRBJ1-6): GAGVSQSPRYKVTKRGQDVALRCDPISGHVSLYWYRQALGQGPEFLTYFNYEAQQDKSGLPNDRFSAERPEGSISTLTIQRTEQRDSAMYRCASSSGPNNSPLHFGNGTRLTVT.

J is TRBJ1-3 and V is TRBV27, with 9 bases that match TRBD1. The junction had 9 bases not matched to a gene; V was cut back by 5 bases and J by 4 bases. The CDR3 length is 16 residues. Germline V gene sequence: CDR1 MNHEY, CDR2 SMNVEV (reference sequence). Here the CDR3 reads CASSLGQGVAGNTIYF. The CDR3 region has the DNA TGTGCCAGCAGTCTGGGACAGGGTGTAGCCGGAAACACCATATATTTT.

The chain joins TRBV5-5 to TRBJ1-4, with 9 bases lining up with TRBD1. Germline CDR1 SGHKS, CDR2 YYEKEE (reference sequence). The CDR3 runs to 15 residues. V was pared by 4 bases and J by 16 bases, with 17 bases of the junction left unmatched. The CDR3 reads CASSTPGQGGGRQFF. DNA of the CDR3: TGTGCCAGCAGCACCCCGGGACAGGGTGGTGGTCGGCAGTTTTTT.

The rearrangement links TRBV28 to TRBJ2-7; the D is unclear. Trimming took 1 base from V and 0 from J, leaving 10 bases between them. Germline-derived CDR1 and CDR2 are MDHEN and SYDVKM. The CDR3 runs 15 residues. The CDR3 DNA is TGTGCCAGCAGTTTATCCCGCCTAGACTCCTACGAGCAGTACTTC. Residues: CASSLSRLDSYEQYF. The whole variable domain, remainder taken from reference TRBV28 and TRBJ2-7, is DVKVTQSSRYLVKRTGEKVFLECVQDMDHENMFWYRQDPGLGLRLIYFSYDVKMKEKGDIPEGYSVSREKKERFSLILESASTNQTSMYLCASSLSRLDSYEQYFGPGTRLTVT.

The chain has TRBV28 and TRBJ1-5, with 8 bases fitting TRBD1. CDR1 is MDHEN and CDR2 is SYDVKM in the germline V gene. This CDR3 is 17 amino acids long. V trimming: 3 bases; J trimming: 0 bases; junction bases outside the gene matches: 7. In nucleotides, the CDR3 is TGTGCCAGCAGTTTGAGCCAGGGGGCCAATAGCAATCAGCCCCAGCATTTT. Translation: CASSLSQGANSNQPQHF.

The rearrangement uses TRBV18 and TRBJ2-7; the match to TRBD2 covers 13 bases. After removal of 4 bases from V and 2 bases from J, the junction contained 2 bases not matched to a gene. CDR1 and CDR2 (germline): KGHSH, LQKENI. The CDR3 runs to 15 residues. In nucleotides, the CDR3 is TGTGCCAGCTCACAAGGACTAGCGGGAGCCTACGAGCAGTACTTC. Amino acids: CASSQGLAGAYEQYF.

Turning to this clone: An end of the junction does not agree with germline; a read error may underlie this. The chain employs TRBV11-1 and TRBJ2-7; 13 bases agree with TRBD2. This CDR3 region has 13 residues. Germline values: CDR1 SGHAT, CDR2 FQDESV (reference sequence). This chain's CDR3 is CASSFGTSGTGGW. The DNA of the CDR3 is TGTGCCAGCAGCTTCGGGACTAGCGGGACCGGCGGCTGG.

The chain employs TRBV30 and TRBJ1-4; D ambiguous. The V gene's germline CDR1 is GTSNPN and CDR2 SVGIG (reference sequence). The CDR3 length is 13 residues. Trimming stripped 0 bases from V and 13 bases from J, with 15 bases between. CDR3 in DNA: TGTGCCTGGAGTGTAATATATGCTGAGGCACTGTTTTTT. This encodes CAWSVIYAEALFF.

This clone has more than one count but fewer than ten. The rearrangement joins TRBV2 to TRBJ1-1, with D uncertain. Trimming removed 2 bases at V and 0 bases at J, with 7 bases between. This CDR3 has 14 amino acids. The germline V gene encodes CDR1 SNHLY and CDR2 FYNNEI. CDR3 sequence (DNA): TGTGCCAGCAGTGAACGTTGGTTGAACACTGAAGCTTTCTTT. Its protein is CASSERWLNTEAFF. Full variable domain (outside the CDR3, taken from reference TRBV2 and TRBJ1-1): EPEVTQTPSHQVTQMGQEVILRCVPISNHLYFYWYRQILGQKVEFLVSFYNNEISEKSEIFDDQFSVERPDGSNFTLKIRSTKLEDSAMYFCASSERWLNTEAFFGQGTRLTVV.

The CDR3 sequence is CASTRPVGPDTQYF. CDR3 nucleotides: TGTGCCAGCACCCGCCCGGTGGGGCCAGATACGCAGTATTTT. The rearrangement joins TRBV7-9 to TRBJ2-3, with a tentative D call TRBD1 (5 bases). This CDR3 region has 14 residues. Trimming stripped 7 bases from V and 4 bases from J, with 15 bases between. Germline-derived CDR1 and CDR2 are SEHNR and FQNEAQ (reference sequence).

This chain connects TRBV2 to TRBJ2-2; D is unclear. The CDR3 is 14 amino acids. CDR1 is SNHLY, CDR2 FYNNEI, per germline. V dropped 5 bases and J dropped 4 bases, with 11 bases sitting between them. The CDR3 nucleotides read TGTGCCAGCAGTATTAACTTGGGCACCGGGGAGCTGTTTTTT. Translation gives CASSINLGTGELFF.

The chain employs TRBV7-8 and TRBJ1-5; the match to TRBD1 covers 12 bases. Germline lookup yields CDR1 SGHVS and CDR2 FQNEAQ. V was clipped by 5 bases and J by 6 bases; unmatched bases: 5. The CDR3 is 15 amino acids. CDR3 DNA sequence: TGTGCCAGCAGCGACCGGGACAGGGGGCTTCAGCCCCAGCATTTT. Protein: CASSDRDRGLQPQHF.

The DNA for the CDR3 is TGTGCCAGCAGGTCCCCCACAGGATTCACCGGGGAGCTGTTTTTT. Residues: CASRSPTGFTGELFF. The V call is TRBV6-5, the J call TRBJ2-2; a weak D match, TRBD1 (5 bases). This CDR3 spans 15 amino acids. Germline loops: CDR1 MNHEY, CDR2 SVGAGI. The V and J ends lost 6 bases and 4 bases respectively, with 15 bases between them.

This chain connects TRBV7-9 to TRBJ1-6, with D perhaps TRBD1 (5 bases). This CDR3 is 11 amino acids long. V was clipped by 4 bases and J by 14 bases, with 9 bases between them. Looked up from germline, CDR1 is SEHNR and CDR2 is FQNEAQ (reference sequence). CDR3 DNA: TGTGCCAGCAGCTCCACAGGAACCCTCCACTTT. Its translation: CASSSTGTLHF.

The V gene is TRBV5-6, the J gene TRBJ2-1; the D gene is possibly TRBD1 (5 bases). The CDR3 runs 15 residues. V was clipped by 2 bases and J by 0 bases, with 9 bases between them. Germline V gene sequence: CDR1 SGHDT, CDR2 YYEEEE. The CDR3 DNA is TGTGCCAGCAGCTTAGGGGCGAGCTCCTACAATGAGCAGTTCTTC. Translation: CASSLGASSYNEQFF.

The V call is TRBV19, the J call TRBJ1-3; D call uncertain. CDR1 is LNHDA and CDR2 is SQIVND in the germline V gene (reference sequence). With 0 bases removed from V and 0 bases from J, the gap between germline ends came to 6 bases. The CDR3 spans 15 residues. CDR3 sequence reads: CASSIDAGSGNTIYF. The CDR3 DNA follows: TGTGCCAGTAGTATAGATGCCGGCTCTGGAAACACCATATATTTT. Combining the CDR3 with reference TRBV19 and TRBJ1-3 gives the whole variable domain DGGITQSPKYLFRKEGQNVTLSCEQNLNHDAMYWYRQDPGQGLRLIYYSQIVNDFQKGDIAEGYSVSREKKESFPLTVTSAQKNPTAFYLCASSIDAGSGNTIYFGEGSWLTVV.

V is TRBV19 and J is TRBJ2-7, with D perhaps TRBD2 (6 bases). This CDR3 contains 15 residues. Germline V gives CDR1 LNHDA, CDR2 SQIVND (reference sequence). V was cut by 3 bases and J by 5 bases, with 17 bases left in between. The CDR3 is CASSMRGRIGDEQYF. The DNA for the CDR3 is TGTGCCAGTAGTATGCGGGGTCGGATTGGCGACGAGCAGTACTTC.

The V gene is TRBV10-1, the J gene TRBJ2-6; D uncertain. Trimming removed 3 bases at V and 2 bases at J, with 5 bases between. The CDR3 is made up of 14 amino acids. Germline V gives CDR1 WNHNN, CDR2 SYGVQD (reference sequence). CDR3 amino acids: CASSEGAGANVLTF. In DNA form, the CDR3 reads TGCGCCAGCAGTGAAGGAGCTGGGGCCAACGTCCTGACTTTC.

This chain uses TRBV9 with TRBJ1-2; D may be TRBD1 (6 bases). The CDR3 has 12 residues. The V end lost 4 bases, the J end lost 6 bases, and 10 bases lay between the germline ends. The V gene's germline CDR1 is SGDLS and CDR2 YYNGEE. CDR3 DNA: TGTGCCAGCAGCCCCTCAGGGGATGGCTACACCTTC. Amino acid sequence: CASSPSGDGYTF. The whole variable domain, remainder taken from reference TRBV9 and TRBJ1-2, is DSGVTQTPKHLITATGQRVTLRCSPRSGDLSVYWYQQSLDQGLQFLIQYYNGEERAKGNILERFSAQQFPDLHSELNLSSLELGDSALYFCASSPSGDGYTFGSGTRLTVV.

As regards this clone: Its ends do not fully match the called genes, so a read error is possible. This sequence joins TRBV2 and TRBJ2-2, with D hard to call. The CDR3 runs to 14 residues. CDR1 and CDR2 (germline): SNHLY, FYNNEI. CDR3 protein: CASTSSVNSGELFF. CDR3 bases: TGTGCCAGTACATCGTCGGTGAACAGCGGGGAGCTGTTTTTT.

Concerning this clone itself: The germline gene is not matched at one end of the junction; a read error may be the cause. J is TRBJ2-2 and V is TRBV7-7, with unresolved D. Germline assignment: CDR1 SSHAT and CDR2 FNYEAQ (reference sequence). The CDR3 has 13 amino acids. The CDR3 coding sequence is TGTGCTAGCAGCGCTGGCAGGACCGGGGAGCTGTTTTTT. Protein product: CASSAGRTGELFF.

V gene TRBV19 combines with J gene TRBJ1-5, with TRBD1 identical over 9 bases. This CDR3 has 15 residues. Unmatched junction bases numbered 9, after V lost 5 bases and J lost 7 bases. Per the germline V gene, CDR1 is LNHDA and CDR2 is SQIVND (reference sequence). This CDR3 reads CASSATGGMKQPQHF. The CDR3 coding sequence is TGTGCCAGTAGTGCCACAGGGGGCATGAAGCAGCCCCAGCATTTT.

In its sample, this clone was seen once. This rearrangement joins TRBV10-3 to TRBJ2-1, with D unclear. Trimming removed 4 bases from V and 7 bases from J, with 8 bases in between. Germline CDR1 and CDR2: ENHRY and SYGVKD. The CDR3 has 12 amino acids. CDR3 sequence (DNA): TGTGCCATCAGTGTGGGTACGAATGAGCAGTTCTTC. This codes for CAISVGTNEQFF.

This rearrangement joins TRBV10-3 to TRBJ2-7, with 14 bases fitting TRBD2. V dropped 4 bases and J dropped 2; count of bases not matched to a gene: 7. The length of the CDR3 is 17 residues. The germline V gene encodes CDR1 ENHRY and CDR2 SYGVKD. The CDR3 sequence: CAISAGTSGSGTYEQYF. The CDR3 DNA follows: TGTGCCATCAGTGCGGGGACTAGCGGGAGTGGAACCTACGAGCAGTACTTC.

Here the CDR3 reads CASSVGGLSTGELFF. CDR3 nucleotide sequence: TGTGCCAGCAGCGTCGGGGGTTTGAGCACCGGGGAGCTGTTTTTT. This chain joins TRBV9 and TRBJ2-2; TRBD2 might be the D (6 bases). Germline values: CDR1 SGDLS, CDR2 YYNGEE. This CDR3 spans 15 amino acids. V lost 2 bases and J lost 4, with 12 bases in between.

The chain uses TRBV29-1 and TRBJ2-7; TRBD1 is a possible D gene (6 bases). Between the trimmed V and J ends, which lost 4 bases and 4 bases, there was a span of 11 bases. This CDR3 is 12 amino acids long. Germline loops: CDR1 SQVTM, CDR2 ANQGSEA. The CDR3 sequence: CSVAPQGYEQYF. The CDR3 DNA reads as TGCAGCGTTGCCCCACAGGGATACGAGCAGTACTTC.

The rearrangement uses TRBV2 and TRBJ1-2; D unresolved. Germline V gives CDR1 SNHLY, CDR2 FYNNEI. V lost 2 bases and J lost 7, with 8 bases in between. The CDR3 has 12 amino acids. The CDR3 sequence: CASSESLGGYTF. For the CDR3, the DNA is TGTGCCAGCAGTGAATCCTTGGGTGGCTACACCTTC.

For the CDR3, the DNA is TGTGCCACCAGCGATGATTCCTACAATGAGCAGTTCTTC. It specifies CATSDDSYNEQFF. V is TRBV15 and J is TRBJ2-1, with D unclear. V shed 5 bases and J shed 1 base, with 6 bases lying between them. The CDR3 is made up of 13 amino acids. From germline, CDR1 is LNHNV and CDR2 YYDKDF (reference sequence).

The chain uses TRBV29-1 and TRBJ1-2; D not certain. Germline V gives CDR1 SQVTM, CDR2 ANQGSEA. The CDR3 spans 13 residues. Trimming removed 1 base at V and 1 base at J, with 7 bases between. For the CDR3, the DNA is TGCAGCGTTGAAGGGCGGCTTAACTATGGCTACACCTTC. As protein: CSVEGRLNYGYTF.

The gene calls are TRBV28 and TRBJ1-5; maybe TRBD1 (6 bases). The CDR3 is made up of 14 amino acids. CDR1 and CDR2 from the germline V gene are MDHEN and SYDVKM. Trimming stripped 3 bases from V and 9 bases from J, with 15 bases between. CDR3 residues: CASSLMGGARPQHF. The CDR3 DNA is TGTGCCAGCAGTTTGATGGGGGGGGCGCGGCCCCAGCATTTT.

The V and J genes are TRBV5-4 and TRBJ2-2, with TRBD2 as a possible D gene (6 bases). CDR1 and CDR2 from the germline V gene are SGHNT and YYREEE (reference sequence). V was clipped by 0 bases and J by 1 base, with 7 bases between them. This CDR3 has 15 residues. For the CDR3, the DNA is TGTGCCAGCAGCTTGGTCGGGAGGAACACCGGGGAGCTGTTTTTT. As protein: CASSLVGRNTGELFF.

The chain uses TRBV7-9 and TRBJ2-1, with D perhaps matching TRBD2 (6 bases). V was pared by 5 bases and J by 4 bases, with 15 bases between. Germline V gene lookup returns CDR1 SEHNR and CDR2 FQNEAQ (reference sequence). The CDR3 is made up of 15 amino acids. The CDR3 loop reads CASSRPGLPYNEQFF. Here the CDR3 DNA reads TGTGCCAGCAGCCGACCGGGACTCCCATACAATGAGCAGTTCTTC.